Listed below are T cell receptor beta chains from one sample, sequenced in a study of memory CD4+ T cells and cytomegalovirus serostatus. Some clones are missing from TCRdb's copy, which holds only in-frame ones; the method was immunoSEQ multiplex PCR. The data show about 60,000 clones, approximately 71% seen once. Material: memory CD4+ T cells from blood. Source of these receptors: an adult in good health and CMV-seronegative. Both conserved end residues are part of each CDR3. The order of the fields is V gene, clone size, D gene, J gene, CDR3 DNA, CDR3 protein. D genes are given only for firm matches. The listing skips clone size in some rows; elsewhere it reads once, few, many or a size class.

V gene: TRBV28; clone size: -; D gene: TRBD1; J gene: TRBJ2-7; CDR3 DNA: TGTGCCAGCGGACGGACAGGGAACTACGAGCAGTACTTC; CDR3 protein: CASGRTGNYEQYF
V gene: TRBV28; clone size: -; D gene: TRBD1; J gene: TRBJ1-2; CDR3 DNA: TGTGCCAGCAGGGGACGACAGGGGGCGCAGGGCTATGGCTACACCTTC; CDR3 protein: CASRGRQGAQGYGYTF
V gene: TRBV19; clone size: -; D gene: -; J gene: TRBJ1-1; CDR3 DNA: TGTGCCAGTAGTATAGGACAGGAGATAATGAACACTGAAGCTTTCTTT; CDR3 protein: CASSIGQEIMNTEAFF
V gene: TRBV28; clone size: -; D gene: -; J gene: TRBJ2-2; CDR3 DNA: TGTGCCAGCACTTCGCCCCACACCGGGCCCCAGACCGGGGAGCTGTTTTTT; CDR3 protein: CASTSPHTGPQTGELFF
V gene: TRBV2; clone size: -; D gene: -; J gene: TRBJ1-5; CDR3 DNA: TGTGCCAGCAGTGAAATGGTGGGGGGCAATCAGCCCCAGCATTTT; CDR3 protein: CASSEMVGGNQPQHF
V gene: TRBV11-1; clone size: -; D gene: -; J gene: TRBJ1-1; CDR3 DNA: TGTGCCAGCAGCTTTCGACGGGTATCAGGGACCTCTGAAGCTTTCTTT; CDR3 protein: CASSFRRVSGTSEAFF
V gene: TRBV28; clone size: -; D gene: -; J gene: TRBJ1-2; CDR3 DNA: TGTGCCAGCACTACTCCGGGACAATCTAATTATGGCTACACCTTC; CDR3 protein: CASTTPGQSNYGYTF
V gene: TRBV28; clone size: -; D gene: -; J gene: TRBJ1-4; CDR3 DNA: TGTGCCAGCAGTACCGTCCAGGGCTCAACTAATGAAAAACTGTTTTTT; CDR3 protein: CASSTVQGSTNEKLFF
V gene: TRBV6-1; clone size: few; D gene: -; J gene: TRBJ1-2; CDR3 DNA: -; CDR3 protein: CASSEVGAGTAF
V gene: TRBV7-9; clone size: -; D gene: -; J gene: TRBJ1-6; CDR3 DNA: TGTGCCAGCAGTTTAGCCCTGGGCAGGGGCTCGGATTCACCCCTCCACTTT; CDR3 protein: CASSLALGRGSDSPLHF
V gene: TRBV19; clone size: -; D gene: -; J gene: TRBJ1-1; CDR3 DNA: TGTGCCAGTAGTATAGGAAGGAGCATGAACACTGAAGCTTTCTTT; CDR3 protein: CASSIGRSMNTEAFF
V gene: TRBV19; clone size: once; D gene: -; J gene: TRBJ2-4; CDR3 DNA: TGTGCCAGTTTGAGCAGGGTAGGGAACATTCAGTACTTC; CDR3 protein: CASLSRVGNIQYF
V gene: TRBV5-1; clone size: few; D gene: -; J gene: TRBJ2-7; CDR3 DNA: TGCGCCAGCAGCTCAGGGCCTCCGGTGGACGAGCAGTACTTC; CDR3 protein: CASSSGPPVDEQYF
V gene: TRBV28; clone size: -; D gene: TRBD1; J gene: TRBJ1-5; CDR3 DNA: TGTGCCAGCAGTCCAGGGGGTGGCTCCTTTTACAATCAGCCCCAGCATTTT; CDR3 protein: CASSPGGGSFYNQPQHF
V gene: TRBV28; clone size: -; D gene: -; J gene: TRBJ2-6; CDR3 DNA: TGTGCCAGCAGTTTATCTGGATCTGGGGCCAACGTCCTGACTTTC; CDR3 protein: CASSLSGSGANVLTF
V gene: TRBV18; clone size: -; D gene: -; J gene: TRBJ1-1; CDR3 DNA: TGTGCCAGCTCACCACCGGCCGGGCCAAGGGCTTTCTTT; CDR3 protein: CASSPPAGPRAFF
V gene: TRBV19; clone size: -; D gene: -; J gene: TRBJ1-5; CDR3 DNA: TGTGCCAGTAAAGGGGGAGTCGGACGTGGCAATCAGCCCCAGCATTTT; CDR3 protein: CASKGGVGRGNQPQHF
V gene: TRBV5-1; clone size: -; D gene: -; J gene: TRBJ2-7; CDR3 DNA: TGCGCCAGCAGCTTAACTAGCCAACGTTCCTACGAGCAGTACTTC; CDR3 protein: CASSLTSQRSYEQYF
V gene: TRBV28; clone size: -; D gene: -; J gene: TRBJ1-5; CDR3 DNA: TGTGCCAGCAGACGTCGGAATCAGCCCCAGCATTTT; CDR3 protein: CASRRRNQPQHF
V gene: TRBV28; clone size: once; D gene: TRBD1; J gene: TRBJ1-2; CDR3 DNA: TGTGCCAGCAGTCGTGACAGGGGCTATGGCTACACCTTC; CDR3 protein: CASSRDRGYGYTF
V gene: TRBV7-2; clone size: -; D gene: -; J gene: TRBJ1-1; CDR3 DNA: TGTGCCAGCAGAGACTCACACAGGGCCGGCACTGAAGCTTTCTTT; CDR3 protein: CASRDSHRAGTEAFF
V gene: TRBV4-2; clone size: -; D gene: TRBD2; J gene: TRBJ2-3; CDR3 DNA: TGTGCCAGCAGCCAAGAGGCGCCTAGCGGGGGGGCGGTTTTCACAGATACGCAGTATTTT; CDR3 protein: CASSQEAPSGGAVFTDTQYF
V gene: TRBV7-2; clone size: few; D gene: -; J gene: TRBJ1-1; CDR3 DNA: TGTGCCAGCAGCCTCTCTTTGCTGAACACTGAAGCTTTCTTT; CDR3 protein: CASSLSLLNTEAFF
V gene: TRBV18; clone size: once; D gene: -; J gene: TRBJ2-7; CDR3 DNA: TGTGCCAGCTCACCGCCCAGCCACTACGAGCAGTACTTC; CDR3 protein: CASSPPSHYEQYF
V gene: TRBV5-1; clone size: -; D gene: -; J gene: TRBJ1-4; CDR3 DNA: TGCGCCAGCAGCTTGGGGGACGACGGGGAAAAACTGTTTTTT; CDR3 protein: CASSLGDDGEKLFF
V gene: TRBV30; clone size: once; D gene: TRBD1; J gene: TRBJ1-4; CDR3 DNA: TGTGCCGCCGAGACAGGGAGTAATGAAAAACTGTTTTTT; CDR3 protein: CAAETGSNEKLFF
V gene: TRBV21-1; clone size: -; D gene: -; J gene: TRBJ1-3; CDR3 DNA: TGTGCCAGCAGCAAAGGTTGTGGGTTGAGGGTACCAGACGCGGGAAACACCATATATTTT; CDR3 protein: CASSKGCGLRVPDAGNTIYF
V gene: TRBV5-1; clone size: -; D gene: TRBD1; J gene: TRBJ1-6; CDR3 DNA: TGCGCCAGCACCCTGGACAGGGTAAATTCACCCCTCCACTTT; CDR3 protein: CASTLDRVNSPLHF
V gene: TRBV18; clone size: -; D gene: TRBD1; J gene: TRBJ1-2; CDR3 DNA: TGTGCCAGCTCACCCGACAGGGGACGCGGCTACACCTTC; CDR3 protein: CASSPDRGRGYTF
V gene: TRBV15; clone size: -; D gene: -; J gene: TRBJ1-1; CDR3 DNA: TGTGCCACCAGCAGAGTAGCAAGGGCAAACACTGAAGCTTTCTTT; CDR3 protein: CATSRVARANTEAFF
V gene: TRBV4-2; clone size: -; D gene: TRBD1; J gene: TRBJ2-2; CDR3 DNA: TGTGCCAGCAGCCCCTTGACAGGGTTGAACACCGGGGAGCTGTTTTTT; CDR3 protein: CASSPLTGLNTGELFF
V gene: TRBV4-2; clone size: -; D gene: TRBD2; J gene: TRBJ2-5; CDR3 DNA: TGTGCCAGCAGCCAATCCGCGGGGGGAGAGACCCAGTACTTC; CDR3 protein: CASSQSAGGETQYF
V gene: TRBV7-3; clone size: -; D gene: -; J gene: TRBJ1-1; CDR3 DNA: TGTGCCAGCAGCCTCACCCAGGGGAGGTATAACACTGAAGCTTTCTTT; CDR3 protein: CASSLTQGRYNTEAFF
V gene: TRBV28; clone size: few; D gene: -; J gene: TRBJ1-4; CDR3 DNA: TGTGCCAGCAGCGGCCTTAATGAAAAACTGTTTTTT; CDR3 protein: CASSGLNEKLFF
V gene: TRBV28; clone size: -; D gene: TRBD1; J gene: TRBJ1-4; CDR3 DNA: TGTGCCAGCAGTACAGGACAGGGGCCGAATGAAAAACTGTTTTTT; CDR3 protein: CASSTGQGPNEKLFF
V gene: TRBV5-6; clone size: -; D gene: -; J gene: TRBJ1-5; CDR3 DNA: TGTGCCAGCAGCTTGAGGGGGGCACGCAATCAGCCCCAGCATTTT; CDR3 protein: CASSLRGARNQPQHF
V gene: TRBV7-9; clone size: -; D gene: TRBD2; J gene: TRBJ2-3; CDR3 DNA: TGTGCCAGCAGCTTAGGGGCTAGCGGGGTTAGCACAGATACGCAGTATTTT; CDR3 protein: CASSLGASGVSTDTQYF
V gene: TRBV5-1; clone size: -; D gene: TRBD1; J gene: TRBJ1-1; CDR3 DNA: TGCGCCAGCAGCTTGGGTACAGGGGGCACTGAAGCTTTCTTT; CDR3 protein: CASSLGTGGTEAFF
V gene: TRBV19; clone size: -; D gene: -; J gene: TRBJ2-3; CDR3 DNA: TGTGCCAGTAGTACTAAGACTACGCTTGTAGATACGCAGTATTTT; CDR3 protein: CASSTKTTLVDTQYF
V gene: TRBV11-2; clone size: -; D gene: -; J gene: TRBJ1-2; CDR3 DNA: TGTGCCAGCAGCGTCCAGTATGGCTACACCTTC; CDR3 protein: CASSVQYGYTF
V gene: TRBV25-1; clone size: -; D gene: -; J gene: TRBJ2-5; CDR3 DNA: TGTGCCAGCAACAGACAAGAGACCCAGTACTTC; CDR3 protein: CASNRQETQYF
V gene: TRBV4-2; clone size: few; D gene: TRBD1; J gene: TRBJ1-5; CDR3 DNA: TGTGCCAGCAGCCAAGGACAGGGGAAGGCGAGCAATCAGCCCCAGCATTTT; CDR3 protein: CASSQGQGKASNQPQHF
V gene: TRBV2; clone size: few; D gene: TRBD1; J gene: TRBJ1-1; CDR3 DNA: TGTGCCAGCAGTAAGCAGACAGGGCAAACTGAAGCTTTCTTT; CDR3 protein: CASSKQTGQTEAFF
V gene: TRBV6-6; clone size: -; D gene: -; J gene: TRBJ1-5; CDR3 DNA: TGTGCCAGCATCAAAGCCGCAAGCAATCAGCCCCAGCATTTT; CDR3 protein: CASIKAASNQPQHF
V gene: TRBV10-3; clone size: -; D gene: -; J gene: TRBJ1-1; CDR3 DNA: TGTGCCATCGTGGGGAACCTGAACACTGAAGCTTTCTTT; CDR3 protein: CAIVGNLNTEAFF
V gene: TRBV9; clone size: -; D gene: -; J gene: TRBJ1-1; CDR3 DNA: TGTGCCAGCAGCCCTGGGGGGGAGGACACTGAAGCTTTCTTT; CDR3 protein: CASSPGGEDTEAFF
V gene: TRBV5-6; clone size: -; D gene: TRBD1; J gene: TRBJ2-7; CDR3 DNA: TGTGCCAGCAGCTTCAACAGGGGCGGCATTTGGGAGCAGTACTTC; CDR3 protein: CASSFNRGGIWEQYF
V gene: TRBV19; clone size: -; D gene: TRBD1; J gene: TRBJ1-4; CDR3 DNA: TGTGCCAGTAGGGGGGACAGGGAAGGCGAAAAACTGTTTTTT; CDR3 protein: CASRGDREGEKLFF
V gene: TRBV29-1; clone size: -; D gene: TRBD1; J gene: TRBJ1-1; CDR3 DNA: TGCAGCGTTGAAGTAGCACAGGGGGCCCTGAACACTGAAGCTTTCTTT; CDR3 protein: CSVEVAQGALNTEAFF
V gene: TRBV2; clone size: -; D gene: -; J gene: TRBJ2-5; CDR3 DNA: TGTGCCAGCAGGATAGGGGACGGGGGCCAAGAGACCCAGTACTTC; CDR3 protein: CASRIGDGGQETQYF
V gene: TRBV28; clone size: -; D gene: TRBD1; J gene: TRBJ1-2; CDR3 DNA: TGTGCCAGCGGTCAAGGACAGGGGGGCTATGGCTACACCTTC; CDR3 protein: CASGQGQGGYGYTF
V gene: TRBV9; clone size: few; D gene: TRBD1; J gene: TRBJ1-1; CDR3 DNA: TGTGCCAGCAGCGTAACGGACAGGGCATGGTCGGGTACTGAAGCTTTCTTT; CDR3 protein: CASSVTDRAWSGTEAFF